A selection of T cell receptor beta chains follows, all from one sample in a study of response to subunit inactivated influenza vaccine. TCRdb processed the RT-PCR reads anew with MiXCR; each CDR3 protein has one entry. Of about 500,000 distinct CDR3 sequences listed, more than 15% were seen once; the top ten hold around 3%. The specimen comprised CD4+ T cells sorted from PBMCs, sampled roughly 24 months after vaccination. The receptor source for this set is a man aged 50-75 years who received an inactivated influenza vaccine. Both conserved end residues are part of each CDR3. The order of the fields is CDR3 DNA, CDR3 protein, J gene, V gene, clone size, D gene. A D gene is named only where the DNA matches it firmly. Size tells how often a clone was seen (once, few, many) or the class of an expanded clone, and some rows leave it out.

CDR3 DNA: TGTGCCAGCTCACCACTCGACGTAGATACGCAGTATTTT
CDR3 protein: CASSPLDVDTQYF
J gene: TRBJ2-3
V gene: TRBV18
clone size: few
D gene: NA

CDR3 DNA: TGCAGTGCTAGAGGCCCTTTGGGAGCGACCACCGGGGAGCTGTTTTTT
CDR3 protein: CSARGPLGATTGELFF
J gene: TRBJ2-2
V gene: TRBV20-1
clone size: NA
D gene: NA

CDR3 DNA: TGTGCCAGCAGTTACTCGTGGCAGGCAGTCGGTGGCTACACCTTC
CDR3 protein: CASSYSWQAVGGYTF
J gene: TRBJ1-2
V gene: TRBV6-5
clone size: many
D gene: NA

CDR3 DNA: TGTGCCAGCAGCTCGGGACAGACGACAGATACGCAGTATTTT
CDR3 protein: CASSSGQTTDTQYF
J gene: TRBJ2-3
V gene: TRBV7-3
clone size: NA
D gene: TRBD1

CDR3 DNA: TGTGCCAGCAGACTAGACAGCAATCAGCCCCAGCATTTT
CDR3 protein: CASRLDSNQPQHF
J gene: TRBJ1-5
V gene: TRBV6-1
clone size: few
D gene: NA

CDR3 DNA: TGTGCCAGCAGGAAATCCGGCACAGATACGCAGTATTTT
CDR3 protein: CASRKSGTDTQYF
J gene: TRBJ2-3
V gene: TRBV6-1
clone size: NA
D gene: NA

CDR3 DNA: TGTGCCAGCAGTTACTCCCTCCACCCTACTAGCACAGATACGCAGTATTTT
CDR3 protein: CASSYSLHPTSTDTQYF
J gene: TRBJ2-3
V gene: TRBV6-5
clone size: NA
D gene: NA

CDR3 DNA: TGTGCCATCAGCAAACTAGCGGGAGCGAAAGAGACCCAGTACTTC
CDR3 protein: CAISKLAGAKETQYF
J gene: TRBJ2-5
V gene: TRBV10-3
clone size: few
D gene: TRBD2

CDR3 DNA: TGCGCCAGCAGCCAGCTAGCTTTGAGGGAGAAGGTCGATGGCTACACCTTC
CDR3 protein: CASSQLALREKVDGYTF
J gene: TRBJ1-2
V gene: TRBV4-1
clone size: NA
D gene: NA

CDR3 DNA: TGTGCCAGCAGCCGGGGAGGCCCTTACGAGCAGTACTTC
CDR3 protein: CASSRGGPYEQYF
J gene: TRBJ2-7
V gene: TRBV7-2
clone size: NA
D gene: NA

CDR3 DNA: TGTGCCAGCAGCCCACAGGTCCCGAACACTGAAGCTTTCTTT
CDR3 protein: CASSPQVPNTEAFF
J gene: TRBJ1-1
V gene: TRBV11-2
clone size: many
D gene: NA